This T cell receptor (beta chain) comes out of a study of T cell changes during pregnancy in multiple sclerosis. Measured with immunoSEQ multiplex PCR; TCRdb has only the in-frame clones, and not every one. Found here are tens of thousands of clones, roughly 88% of them singletons; the top ten hold 3.5% to 5.5%. This clone turned up a few times. The CDR3 totals 13 residues. Trimming pared 6 bases from V and 5 bases from J, leaving 13 bases between. Germline V gives CDR1 SNHLY, CDR2 FYNNEI. Sequencing used peripheral blood, obtained in the second trimester of pregnancy. The V and J genes are TRBV2 and TRBJ1-2, with D perhaps matching TRBD1 (5 bases). This TCR derives from a female donor in good health, enrolled as a control in a pregnancy study. The CDR3 here is CASSRLQGYGYTF. The DNA of the CDR3 is TGTGCCAGCAGCCGACTCCAGGGATATGGCTACACCTTC.